This T cell receptor (beta chain) is from a study of technical replicates of blood from a handful of donors. The repertoire was sequenced with immunoSEQ multiplex PCR; TCRdb's copy has only in-frame clones and lacks some. This sample has about 75,000 clones; roughly 91% occur once, and the top ten carry less than 0.4%. The V gene lost 3 bases and the J gene lost 7 bases, with 11 bases spanning the gap. The CDR3 covers 13 residues. Germline CDR1 SGHRS, CDR2 YFSETQ. The chain combines TRBV5-1 with TRBJ2-1; TRBD1 is a possible D gene (6 bases). The sequence derives from a human donor in good health. Some clones in this sample may be carry-over from other donors' samples. Sequenced input: T cells isolated from PBMCs. The CDR3 sequence is CASSYPQGNEQFF. The CDR3 coding sequence is TGCGCCAGCAGCTACCCACAGGGAAATGAGCAGTTCTTC.